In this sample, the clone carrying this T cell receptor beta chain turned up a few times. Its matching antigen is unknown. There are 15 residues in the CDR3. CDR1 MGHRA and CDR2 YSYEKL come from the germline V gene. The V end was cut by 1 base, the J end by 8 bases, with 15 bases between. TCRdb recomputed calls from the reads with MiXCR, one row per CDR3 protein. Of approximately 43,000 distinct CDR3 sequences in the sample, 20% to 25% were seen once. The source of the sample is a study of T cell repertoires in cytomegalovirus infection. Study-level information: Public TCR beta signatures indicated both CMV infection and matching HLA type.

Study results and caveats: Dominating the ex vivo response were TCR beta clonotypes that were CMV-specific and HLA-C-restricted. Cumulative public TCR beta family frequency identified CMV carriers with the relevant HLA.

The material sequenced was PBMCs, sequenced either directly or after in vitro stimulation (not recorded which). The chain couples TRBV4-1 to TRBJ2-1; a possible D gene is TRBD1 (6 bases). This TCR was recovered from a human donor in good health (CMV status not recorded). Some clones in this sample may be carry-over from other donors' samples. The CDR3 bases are TGCGCCAGCAGCCAAGGCTCTGGGGGCAAGGATGAGCAGTTCTTC. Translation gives CASSQGSGGKDEQFF.